The sequence of this TCR beta chain was determined in a study of T-cell memory formation after mild COVID-19. Using its own MiXCR run on the 5' RACE reads, TCRdb lists one record per CDR3 protein. The sample lists some 600,000 distinct CDR3 sequences; roughly 17% were seen once. The clonotype originates from an adult woman who had mild COVID-19 (a few samples of this study predate the infection). Cell type and time point are not known. Source material: PBMCs or a T cell subset sorted from them (not recorded which).

The CDR3 is CASSLGGGNNEQFF. In DNA form, the CDR3 reads TGTGCCAGCAGCTTAGGGGGTGGAAACAATGAGCAGTTCTTC. The rearrangement links TRBV11-2 to TRBJ2-1, with unresolved D. CDR1 is SGHAT, CDR2 FQNNGV, per germline. The CDR3 length is 14 residues. The ends were cut back, 1 base at V and 5 bases at J, with 9 bases in the middle.